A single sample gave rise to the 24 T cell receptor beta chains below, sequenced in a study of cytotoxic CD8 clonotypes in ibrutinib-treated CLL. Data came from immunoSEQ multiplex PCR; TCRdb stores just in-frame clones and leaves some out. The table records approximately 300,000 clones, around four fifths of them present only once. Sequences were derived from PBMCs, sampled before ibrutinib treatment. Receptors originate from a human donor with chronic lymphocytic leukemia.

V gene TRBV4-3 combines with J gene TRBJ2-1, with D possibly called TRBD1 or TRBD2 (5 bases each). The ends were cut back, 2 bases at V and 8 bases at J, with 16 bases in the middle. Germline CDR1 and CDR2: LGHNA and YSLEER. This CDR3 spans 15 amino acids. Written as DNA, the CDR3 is TGCGCCAGCAGCCAACCCCGGGGCGGAGGCGATGAGCAGTTCTTC. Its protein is CASSQPRGGGDEQFF.

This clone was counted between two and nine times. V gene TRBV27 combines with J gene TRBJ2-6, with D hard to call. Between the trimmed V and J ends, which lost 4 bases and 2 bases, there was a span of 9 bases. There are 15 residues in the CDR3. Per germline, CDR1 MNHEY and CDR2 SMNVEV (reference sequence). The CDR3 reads CASSSNFAGANVLTF. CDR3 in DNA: TGTGCCAGCAGTTCCAATTTTGCTGGGGCCAACGTCCTGACTTTC.

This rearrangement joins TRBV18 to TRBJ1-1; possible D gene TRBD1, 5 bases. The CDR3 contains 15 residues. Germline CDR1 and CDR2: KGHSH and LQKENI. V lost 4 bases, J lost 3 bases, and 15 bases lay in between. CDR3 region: CASSQFRELDTEAFF. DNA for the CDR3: TGTGCCAGCTCACAGTTCAGGGAATTGGACACTGAAGCTTTCTTT. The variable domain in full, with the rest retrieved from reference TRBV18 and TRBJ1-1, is NAGVMQNPRHLVRRRGQEARLRCSPMKGHSHVYWYRQLPEEGLKFMVYLQKENIIDESGMPKERFSAEFPKEGPSILRIQQVVRGDSAAYFCASSQFRELDTEAFFGQGTRLTVV.

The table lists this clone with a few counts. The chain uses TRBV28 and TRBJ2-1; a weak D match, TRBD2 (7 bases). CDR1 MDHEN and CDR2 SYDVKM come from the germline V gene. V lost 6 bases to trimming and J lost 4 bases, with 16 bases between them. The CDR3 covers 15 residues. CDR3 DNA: TGTGCCAGCAGCAGAGGGGGGGCAACTTACAATGAGCAGTTCTTC. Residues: CASSRGGATYNEQFF.

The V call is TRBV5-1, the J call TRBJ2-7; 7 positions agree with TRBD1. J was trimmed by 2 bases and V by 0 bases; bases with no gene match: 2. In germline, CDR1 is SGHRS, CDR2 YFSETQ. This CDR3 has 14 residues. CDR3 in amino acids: CASSLVRGTYEQYF. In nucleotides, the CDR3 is TGCGCCAGCAGCTTGGTCAGGGGGACCTACGAGCAGTACTTC.

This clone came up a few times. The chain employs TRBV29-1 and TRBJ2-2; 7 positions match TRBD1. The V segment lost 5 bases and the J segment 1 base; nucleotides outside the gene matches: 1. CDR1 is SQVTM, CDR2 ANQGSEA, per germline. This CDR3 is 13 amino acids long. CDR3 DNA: TGCAGCGTTCGACAGGGGAACACCGGGGAGCTGTTTTTT. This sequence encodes CSVRQGNTGELFF.

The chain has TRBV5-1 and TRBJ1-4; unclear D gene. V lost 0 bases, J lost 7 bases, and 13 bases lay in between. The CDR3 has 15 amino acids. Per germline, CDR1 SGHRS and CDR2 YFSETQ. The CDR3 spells CASSLVPGSSEKLFF. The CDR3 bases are TGCGCCAGCAGCTTGGTGCCGGGCAGTTCTGAAAAACTGTTTTTT.

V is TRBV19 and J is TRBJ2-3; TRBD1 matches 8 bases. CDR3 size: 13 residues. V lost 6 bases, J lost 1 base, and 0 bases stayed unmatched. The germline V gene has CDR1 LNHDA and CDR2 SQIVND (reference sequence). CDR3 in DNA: TGTGCCAGTAGGGACAGGGGCACAGATACGCAGTATTTT. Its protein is CASRDRGTDTQYF.

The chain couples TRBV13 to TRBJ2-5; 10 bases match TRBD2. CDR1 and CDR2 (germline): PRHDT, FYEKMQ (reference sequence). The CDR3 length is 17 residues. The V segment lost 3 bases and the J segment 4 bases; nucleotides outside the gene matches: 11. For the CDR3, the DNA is TGTGCCAGCAGCTTGAACGGAGAGCGGGAGGGCCGAGAGACCCAGTACTTC. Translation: CASSLNGEREGRETQYF.

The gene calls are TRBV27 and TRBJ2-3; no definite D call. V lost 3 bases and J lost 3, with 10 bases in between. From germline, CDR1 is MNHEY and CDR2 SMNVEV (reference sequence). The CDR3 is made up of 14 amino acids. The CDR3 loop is CASSLLSTTDTQYF. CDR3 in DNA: TGTGCCAGCAGTTTGTTATCTACGACAGATACGCAGTATTTT.

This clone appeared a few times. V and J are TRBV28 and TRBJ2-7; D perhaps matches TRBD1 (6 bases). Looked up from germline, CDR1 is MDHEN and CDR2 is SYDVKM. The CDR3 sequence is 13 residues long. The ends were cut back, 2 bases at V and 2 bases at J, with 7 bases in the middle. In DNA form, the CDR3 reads TGTGCCAGCAGTTTAGACAGGACCTACGAGCAGTACTTC. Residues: CASSLDRTYEQYF.

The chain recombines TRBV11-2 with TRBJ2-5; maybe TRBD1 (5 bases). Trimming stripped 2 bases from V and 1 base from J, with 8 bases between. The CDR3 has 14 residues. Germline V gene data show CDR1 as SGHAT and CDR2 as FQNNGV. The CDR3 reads CASSLWGGQETQYF. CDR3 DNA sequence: TGTGCCAGCAGCTTATGGGGCGGCCAAGAGACCCAGTACTTC.

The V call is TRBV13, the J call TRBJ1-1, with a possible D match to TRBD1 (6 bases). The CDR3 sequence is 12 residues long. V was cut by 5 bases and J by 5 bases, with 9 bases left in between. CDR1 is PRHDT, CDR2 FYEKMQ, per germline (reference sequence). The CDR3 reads CASSTQGTEAFF. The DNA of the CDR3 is TGTGCCAGCAGCACACAGGGAACTGAAGCTTTCTTT.

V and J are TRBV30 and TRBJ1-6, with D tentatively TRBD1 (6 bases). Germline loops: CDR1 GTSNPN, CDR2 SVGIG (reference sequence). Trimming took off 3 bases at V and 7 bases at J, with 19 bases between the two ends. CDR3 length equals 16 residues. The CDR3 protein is CAWSPPGVGWNSPLHF. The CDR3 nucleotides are TGTGCCTGGAGCCCACCAGGGGTTGGTTGGAATTCACCCCTCCACTTT. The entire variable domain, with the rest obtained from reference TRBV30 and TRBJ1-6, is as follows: SQTIHQWPATLVQPVGSPLSLECTVEGTSNPNLYWYRQAAGRGLQLLFYSVGIGQISSEVPQNLSASRPQDRQFILSSKKLLLSDSGFYLCAWSPPGVGWNSPLHFGNGTRLTVT.

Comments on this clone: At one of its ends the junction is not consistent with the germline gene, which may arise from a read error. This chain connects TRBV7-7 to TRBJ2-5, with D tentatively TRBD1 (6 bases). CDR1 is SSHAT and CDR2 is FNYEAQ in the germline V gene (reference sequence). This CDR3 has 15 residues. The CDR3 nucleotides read TGTGCTAGCAGCTTCAATACAGGGTCCCGAGAGACCCAGTACTTC. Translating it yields CASSFNTGSRETQYF.

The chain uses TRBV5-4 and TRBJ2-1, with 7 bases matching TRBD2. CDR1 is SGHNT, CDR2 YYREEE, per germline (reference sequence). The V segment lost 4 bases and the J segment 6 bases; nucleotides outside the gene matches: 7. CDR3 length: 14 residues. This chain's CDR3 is CASSQPGRVNEQFF. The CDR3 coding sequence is TGTGCCAGCAGCCAGCCGGGGAGGGTCAATGAGCAGTTCTTC.

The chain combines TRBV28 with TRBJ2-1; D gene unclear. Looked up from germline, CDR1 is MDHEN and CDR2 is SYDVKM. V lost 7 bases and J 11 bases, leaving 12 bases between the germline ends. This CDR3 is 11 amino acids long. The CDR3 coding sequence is TGTGCCAGCATGAGTGCCACCCAGCAGTTCTTC. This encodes CASMSATQQFF.

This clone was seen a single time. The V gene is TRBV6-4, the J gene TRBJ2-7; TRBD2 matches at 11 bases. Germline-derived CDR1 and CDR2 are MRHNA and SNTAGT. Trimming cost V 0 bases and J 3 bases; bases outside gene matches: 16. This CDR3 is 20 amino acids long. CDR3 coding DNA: TGTGCCAGCAGTGACTCTTCACTAGCGGGAGATATAGTGGCCTTCTACGAGCAGTACTTC. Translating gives CASSDSSLAGDIVAFYEQYF.

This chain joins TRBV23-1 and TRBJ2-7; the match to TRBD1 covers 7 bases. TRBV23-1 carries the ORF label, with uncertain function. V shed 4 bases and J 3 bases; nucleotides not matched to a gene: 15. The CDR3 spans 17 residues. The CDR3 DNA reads TGCGCCAGCAGTCCGTTCACGTCGCGACAGGGTGACTACGAGCAGTACTTC. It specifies CASSPFTSRQGDYEQYF.

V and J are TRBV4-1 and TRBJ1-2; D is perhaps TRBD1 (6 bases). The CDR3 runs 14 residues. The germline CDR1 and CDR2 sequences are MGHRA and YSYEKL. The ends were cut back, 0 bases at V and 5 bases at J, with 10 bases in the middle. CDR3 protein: CASSQERTVYGYTF. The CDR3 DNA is TGCGCCAGCAGCCAAGAGCGGACAGTTTATGGCTACACCTTC.

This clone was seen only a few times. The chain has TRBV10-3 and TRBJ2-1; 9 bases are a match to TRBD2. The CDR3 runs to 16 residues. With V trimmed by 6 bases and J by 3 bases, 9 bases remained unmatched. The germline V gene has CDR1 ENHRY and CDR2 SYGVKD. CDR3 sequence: CAISSQLAGYYNEQFF. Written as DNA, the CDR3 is TGTGCCATCAGCAGCCAGCTAGCGGGGTACTACAATGAGCAGTTCTTC.

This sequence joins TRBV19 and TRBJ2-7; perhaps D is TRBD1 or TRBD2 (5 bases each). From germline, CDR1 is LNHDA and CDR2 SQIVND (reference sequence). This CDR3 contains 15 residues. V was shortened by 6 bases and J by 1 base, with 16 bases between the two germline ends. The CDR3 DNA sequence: TGTGCCAGTAGGACCCGGGACGGGGCATCCTACGAGCAGTACTTC. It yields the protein CASRTRDGASYEQYF.

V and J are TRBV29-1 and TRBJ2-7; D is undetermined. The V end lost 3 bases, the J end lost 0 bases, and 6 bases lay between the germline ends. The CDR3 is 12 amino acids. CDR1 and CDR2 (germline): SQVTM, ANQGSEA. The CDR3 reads CSVDLPSYEQYF. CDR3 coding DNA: TGCAGCGTTGACTTGCCCTCCTACGAGCAGTACTTC.

CDR3 loop: CASSQPQGYEQYF. The CDR3 DNA follows: TGTGCCAGCAGCCAACCACAGGGTTACGAGCAGTACTTC. This chain links TRBV14 with TRBJ2-7, with TRBD1 as a possible D gene (6 bases). The CDR3 contains 13 residues. The germline gives CDR1 SGHDN, CDR2 FVKESK. The V gene lost 2 bases and the J gene lost 4 bases, with 9 bases spanning the gap.